Below are 9 T cell receptor beta chains sequenced from a single sample in a study of T cells after yellow fever vaccination. TCRdb called the 5' RACE reads again in MiXCR, with one record for every CDR3 protein. The data hold 510,000 or so distinct CDR3 sequences, with roughly 19% observed a single time. The specimen was PBMCs, collected 15 days after the yellow fever booster vaccination. The receptors were sampled from a young man who received the YFV17D yellow fever vaccine.

This chain connects TRBV6-1 to TRBJ2-7, with a possible D match to TRBD1 (5 bases). Looked up from germline, CDR1 is MNHNS and CDR2 is SASEGT. V lost 10 bases and J lost 7, with 26 bases in between. The CDR3 covers 15 residues. The CDR3 region is CATSSSGQGAREQYF. The CDR3, as DNA: TGTGCCACCTCCTCCTCTGGGCAGGGCGCGCGAGAGCAGTACTTC.

This clonotype was found a few times. The chain employs TRBV15 and TRBJ2-3, with TRBD1 matching over 8 bases. V lost 3 bases to trimming and J lost 6 bases; unmatched junction nucleotides: 5. This CDR3 contains 14 residues. The germline V gene encodes CDR1 LNHNV and CDR2 YYDKDF (reference sequence). This CDR3 reads CATSSPTGADTQYF. CDR3 coding DNA: TGTGCCACCAGCAGCCCGACAGGGGCTGATACGCAGTATTTT.

This clonotype came up a few times. V gene TRBV15 combines with J gene TRBJ2-1; 13 nucleotides agree with TRBD2. Germline lookup yields CDR1 LNHNV and CDR2 YYDKDF (reference sequence). The CDR3 is 18 amino acids. V gave up 0 bases and J gave up 7 bases; unmatched junction bases: 9. Here the CDR3 reads CATSRDRRTSGSLNEQFF. CDR3 nucleotide sequence: TGTGCCACCAGCAGAGATCGCAGGACTAGCGGGAGTTTAAATGAGCAGTTCTTC.

The chain has TRBV18 and TRBJ1-4; 10 positions agree with TRBD1. CDR1 and CDR2 from the germline V gene are KGHSH and LQKENI. J was trimmed by 7 bases and V by 3 bases; bases with no gene match: 2. CDR3 length equals 14 residues. The CDR3: CASSPGTGAEKLFF. The CDR3 DNA is TGTGCCAGCTCACCCGGGACAGGGGCTGAAAAACTGTTTTTT.

This chain links TRBV20-1 with TRBJ1-4, with D uncertain. The CDR3 totals 13 residues. Germline CDR1 reads DFQATT; CDR2 reads SNEGSKA (reference sequence). V lost 1 base to trimming and J lost 3 bases, with 6 bases between them. In DNA form, the CDR3 reads TGCAGTGCTAGAGTCGGGTCTAATGAAAAACTGTTTTTT. This gives the protein CSARVGSNEKLFF.

The rearrangement joins TRBV12-3 or TRBV12-4 to TRBJ1-1; 8 nucleotides match TRBD1. The CDR3 length is 13 residues. V trimming: 1 base; J trimming: 6 bases; junction bases outside the gene matches: 1. DNA of the CDR3: TGTGCCAGCAGTTTAGACAGGGGGTCTGAAGCTTTCTTT. Encoded protein: CASSLDRGSEAFF.

This clonotype was recorded a few times. The chain employs TRBV7-2 and TRBJ1-1, with TRBD1 matching 7 bases. Trimming cost V 6 bases and J 5 bases; bases outside gene matches: 12. Germline values: CDR1 SGHTA, CDR2 FQGNSA. The CDR3 contains 15 residues. CDR3 in amino acids: CASSRGGHSGTEAFF. The CDR3 nucleotides are TGTGCCAGCAGTCGAGGGGGCCACAGCGGGACTGAAGCTTTCTTT.

This clonotype has only a few counts. This sequence joins TRBV6-1 and TRBJ2-3, with 8 positions matching TRBD2. The length of the CDR3 is 13 residues. V was clipped by 7 bases and J by 4 bases; unmatched bases: 4. Germline V gene sequence: CDR1 MNHNS, CDR2 SASEGT. CDR3: CASTTSDADTQYF. The CDR3 DNA reads as TGTGCCAGCACGACTAGCGACGCAGATACGCAGTATTTT.

V and J are TRBV27 and TRBJ1-6; D gene uncertain. Germline assignment: CDR1 MNHEY and CDR2 SMNVEV (reference sequence). V was clipped by 6 bases and J by 8 bases, with 11 bases between them. CDR3 length: 13 residues. DNA for the CDR3: TGTGCCAGCAGCTGGGAAGGAGATTCACCCCTCCACTTT. This sequence encodes CASSWEGDSPLHF.